This TCR beta chain was identified during a study of T cell responses to AZD1222 COVID-19 vaccine (TCRdb year 2021). About the investigation overall: AZD1222 recipients whose second dose came at about 4 weeks and those whose second dose came at about 12 weeks were combined into one group, since spike-specific TCR depth and breadth did not differ between the two schedules. TCR sequencing covered over 230 trial participants: 207 given two doses of AZD1222 and 26 given two doses of MenACWY control vaccine. Enrollment into the trials was organized by age into subgroups of 18-55, 56-69 and 70-plus years, and those subgroups contained approximately 150, 30 and 60 TCR-sequenced participants, respectively.

Trimming removed 1 base from V and 3 bases from J; the gene matches leave 8 bases unexplained. CDR1 and CDR2 were assigned from the germline V gene as SGHRS and YFSETQ. Counted from cysteine to phenylalanine, this CDR3 has 16 amino acids. The entry retains the CDR3 DNA only, 48 bases that are in frame from base 1. The time point label here, explained by the study, means: baseline before first vaccination. Samples from vaccinated people were obtained from the UK trials COV001 and COV002, which included a single-blind randomized controlled phase 2/3 trial of AZD1222 (ChAdOx1 nCoV-19) in healthy adults. For TCRbeta chain sequencing, PBMC samples were collected from trial participants at day 0 and at day 28 after the second dose. Summary of the overall study and its limitations: Spike-specific TCR breadth and depth rose significantly after two AZD1222 doses compared with day 0 and with MenACWY recipients. Only 5 to 7 AZD1222 recipients were SARS-CoV-2 seropositive at baseline, limiting conclusions about previously exposed vaccinees. Participants were mostly white British and included more females than males, and it was suggested by the authors that clonal diversity may have been underestimated. No day 14 peak-response samples were available, so repertoires were characterized only after the peak T cell response. The 56-69-year group was small, and its depth increase did not reach significance, likely because of low power. Epitopes outside the regions mutated in the B.1.351 and B.1.1.7 variants were reportedly recognized by nearly half of the unique spike-specific TCRs. The whole spike protein was spanned by vaccine-associated CD4 TCRs, and dominant responses were seen in regions 160-218 and 743-854.

Worth noting for this clone: No cognate antigen has been identified for it. Qualities for individual bases were not recorded, and no much larger clone is one base off.

The CDR3 regions of human TCRbeta chains were subjected to immunosequencing. In the original analysis: Repertoire TCRs were checked for matches against a reference library of SARS-CoV-2-specific TCRs that had been generated using the MIRA antigen-specificity platform. Breadth was defined as the fraction of unique TCRs that were SARS-CoV-2-associated, and depth was defined as the fraction of total T cells that were SARS-CoV-2-associated. Using the MIRA data, each spike-specific TCR was mapped to the spike region that the TCR reacts to and placed in a CD4 or CD8 class. Log10-transformed breadth and depth values were compared by one-way ANOVA with Sidak's multiple comparisons tests. The immuneACCESS repertoire file appears here via TCRdb, limited to in-frame rearrangements. These files lack a portion of the clones; in checked studies, under half of the deficit traces to unresolved V genes, and the cause of the others is not known. The V and J calls and the clone size are those of that table, but D and trimming were determined from the DNA. Across this sample there are roughly 150,000 clones, with 80% to 95% seen only once. The top ten constitute 1.5% to 2% of the sample.

The sample here was peripheral blood, taken on day 0 of AZD1222 vaccination. Recombination linked TRBV5-1 to TRBJ2-7; 9 central nucleotides agree with TRBD1. This TCR was recovered from an adult in good health. The CDR3 in this case is CASSLLGGTGFYEQYF. The DNA sequence is given as TGCGCCAGCAGCTTGCTGGGCGGGACAGGGTTCTACGAGCAGTACTTC.